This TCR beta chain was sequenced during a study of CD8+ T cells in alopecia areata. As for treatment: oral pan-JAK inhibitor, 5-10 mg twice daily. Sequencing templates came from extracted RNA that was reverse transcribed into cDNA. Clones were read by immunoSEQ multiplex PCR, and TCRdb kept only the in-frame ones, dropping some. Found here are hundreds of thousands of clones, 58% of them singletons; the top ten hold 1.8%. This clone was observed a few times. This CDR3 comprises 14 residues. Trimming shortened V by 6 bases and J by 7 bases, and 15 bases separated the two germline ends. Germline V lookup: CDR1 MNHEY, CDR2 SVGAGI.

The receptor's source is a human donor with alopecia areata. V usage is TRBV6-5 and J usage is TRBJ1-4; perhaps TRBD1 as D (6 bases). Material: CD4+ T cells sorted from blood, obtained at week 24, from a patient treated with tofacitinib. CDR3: CASRHGTSREKLFF. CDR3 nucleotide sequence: TGTGCCAGCAGACACGGGACATCTCGTGAAAAACTGTTTTTT.